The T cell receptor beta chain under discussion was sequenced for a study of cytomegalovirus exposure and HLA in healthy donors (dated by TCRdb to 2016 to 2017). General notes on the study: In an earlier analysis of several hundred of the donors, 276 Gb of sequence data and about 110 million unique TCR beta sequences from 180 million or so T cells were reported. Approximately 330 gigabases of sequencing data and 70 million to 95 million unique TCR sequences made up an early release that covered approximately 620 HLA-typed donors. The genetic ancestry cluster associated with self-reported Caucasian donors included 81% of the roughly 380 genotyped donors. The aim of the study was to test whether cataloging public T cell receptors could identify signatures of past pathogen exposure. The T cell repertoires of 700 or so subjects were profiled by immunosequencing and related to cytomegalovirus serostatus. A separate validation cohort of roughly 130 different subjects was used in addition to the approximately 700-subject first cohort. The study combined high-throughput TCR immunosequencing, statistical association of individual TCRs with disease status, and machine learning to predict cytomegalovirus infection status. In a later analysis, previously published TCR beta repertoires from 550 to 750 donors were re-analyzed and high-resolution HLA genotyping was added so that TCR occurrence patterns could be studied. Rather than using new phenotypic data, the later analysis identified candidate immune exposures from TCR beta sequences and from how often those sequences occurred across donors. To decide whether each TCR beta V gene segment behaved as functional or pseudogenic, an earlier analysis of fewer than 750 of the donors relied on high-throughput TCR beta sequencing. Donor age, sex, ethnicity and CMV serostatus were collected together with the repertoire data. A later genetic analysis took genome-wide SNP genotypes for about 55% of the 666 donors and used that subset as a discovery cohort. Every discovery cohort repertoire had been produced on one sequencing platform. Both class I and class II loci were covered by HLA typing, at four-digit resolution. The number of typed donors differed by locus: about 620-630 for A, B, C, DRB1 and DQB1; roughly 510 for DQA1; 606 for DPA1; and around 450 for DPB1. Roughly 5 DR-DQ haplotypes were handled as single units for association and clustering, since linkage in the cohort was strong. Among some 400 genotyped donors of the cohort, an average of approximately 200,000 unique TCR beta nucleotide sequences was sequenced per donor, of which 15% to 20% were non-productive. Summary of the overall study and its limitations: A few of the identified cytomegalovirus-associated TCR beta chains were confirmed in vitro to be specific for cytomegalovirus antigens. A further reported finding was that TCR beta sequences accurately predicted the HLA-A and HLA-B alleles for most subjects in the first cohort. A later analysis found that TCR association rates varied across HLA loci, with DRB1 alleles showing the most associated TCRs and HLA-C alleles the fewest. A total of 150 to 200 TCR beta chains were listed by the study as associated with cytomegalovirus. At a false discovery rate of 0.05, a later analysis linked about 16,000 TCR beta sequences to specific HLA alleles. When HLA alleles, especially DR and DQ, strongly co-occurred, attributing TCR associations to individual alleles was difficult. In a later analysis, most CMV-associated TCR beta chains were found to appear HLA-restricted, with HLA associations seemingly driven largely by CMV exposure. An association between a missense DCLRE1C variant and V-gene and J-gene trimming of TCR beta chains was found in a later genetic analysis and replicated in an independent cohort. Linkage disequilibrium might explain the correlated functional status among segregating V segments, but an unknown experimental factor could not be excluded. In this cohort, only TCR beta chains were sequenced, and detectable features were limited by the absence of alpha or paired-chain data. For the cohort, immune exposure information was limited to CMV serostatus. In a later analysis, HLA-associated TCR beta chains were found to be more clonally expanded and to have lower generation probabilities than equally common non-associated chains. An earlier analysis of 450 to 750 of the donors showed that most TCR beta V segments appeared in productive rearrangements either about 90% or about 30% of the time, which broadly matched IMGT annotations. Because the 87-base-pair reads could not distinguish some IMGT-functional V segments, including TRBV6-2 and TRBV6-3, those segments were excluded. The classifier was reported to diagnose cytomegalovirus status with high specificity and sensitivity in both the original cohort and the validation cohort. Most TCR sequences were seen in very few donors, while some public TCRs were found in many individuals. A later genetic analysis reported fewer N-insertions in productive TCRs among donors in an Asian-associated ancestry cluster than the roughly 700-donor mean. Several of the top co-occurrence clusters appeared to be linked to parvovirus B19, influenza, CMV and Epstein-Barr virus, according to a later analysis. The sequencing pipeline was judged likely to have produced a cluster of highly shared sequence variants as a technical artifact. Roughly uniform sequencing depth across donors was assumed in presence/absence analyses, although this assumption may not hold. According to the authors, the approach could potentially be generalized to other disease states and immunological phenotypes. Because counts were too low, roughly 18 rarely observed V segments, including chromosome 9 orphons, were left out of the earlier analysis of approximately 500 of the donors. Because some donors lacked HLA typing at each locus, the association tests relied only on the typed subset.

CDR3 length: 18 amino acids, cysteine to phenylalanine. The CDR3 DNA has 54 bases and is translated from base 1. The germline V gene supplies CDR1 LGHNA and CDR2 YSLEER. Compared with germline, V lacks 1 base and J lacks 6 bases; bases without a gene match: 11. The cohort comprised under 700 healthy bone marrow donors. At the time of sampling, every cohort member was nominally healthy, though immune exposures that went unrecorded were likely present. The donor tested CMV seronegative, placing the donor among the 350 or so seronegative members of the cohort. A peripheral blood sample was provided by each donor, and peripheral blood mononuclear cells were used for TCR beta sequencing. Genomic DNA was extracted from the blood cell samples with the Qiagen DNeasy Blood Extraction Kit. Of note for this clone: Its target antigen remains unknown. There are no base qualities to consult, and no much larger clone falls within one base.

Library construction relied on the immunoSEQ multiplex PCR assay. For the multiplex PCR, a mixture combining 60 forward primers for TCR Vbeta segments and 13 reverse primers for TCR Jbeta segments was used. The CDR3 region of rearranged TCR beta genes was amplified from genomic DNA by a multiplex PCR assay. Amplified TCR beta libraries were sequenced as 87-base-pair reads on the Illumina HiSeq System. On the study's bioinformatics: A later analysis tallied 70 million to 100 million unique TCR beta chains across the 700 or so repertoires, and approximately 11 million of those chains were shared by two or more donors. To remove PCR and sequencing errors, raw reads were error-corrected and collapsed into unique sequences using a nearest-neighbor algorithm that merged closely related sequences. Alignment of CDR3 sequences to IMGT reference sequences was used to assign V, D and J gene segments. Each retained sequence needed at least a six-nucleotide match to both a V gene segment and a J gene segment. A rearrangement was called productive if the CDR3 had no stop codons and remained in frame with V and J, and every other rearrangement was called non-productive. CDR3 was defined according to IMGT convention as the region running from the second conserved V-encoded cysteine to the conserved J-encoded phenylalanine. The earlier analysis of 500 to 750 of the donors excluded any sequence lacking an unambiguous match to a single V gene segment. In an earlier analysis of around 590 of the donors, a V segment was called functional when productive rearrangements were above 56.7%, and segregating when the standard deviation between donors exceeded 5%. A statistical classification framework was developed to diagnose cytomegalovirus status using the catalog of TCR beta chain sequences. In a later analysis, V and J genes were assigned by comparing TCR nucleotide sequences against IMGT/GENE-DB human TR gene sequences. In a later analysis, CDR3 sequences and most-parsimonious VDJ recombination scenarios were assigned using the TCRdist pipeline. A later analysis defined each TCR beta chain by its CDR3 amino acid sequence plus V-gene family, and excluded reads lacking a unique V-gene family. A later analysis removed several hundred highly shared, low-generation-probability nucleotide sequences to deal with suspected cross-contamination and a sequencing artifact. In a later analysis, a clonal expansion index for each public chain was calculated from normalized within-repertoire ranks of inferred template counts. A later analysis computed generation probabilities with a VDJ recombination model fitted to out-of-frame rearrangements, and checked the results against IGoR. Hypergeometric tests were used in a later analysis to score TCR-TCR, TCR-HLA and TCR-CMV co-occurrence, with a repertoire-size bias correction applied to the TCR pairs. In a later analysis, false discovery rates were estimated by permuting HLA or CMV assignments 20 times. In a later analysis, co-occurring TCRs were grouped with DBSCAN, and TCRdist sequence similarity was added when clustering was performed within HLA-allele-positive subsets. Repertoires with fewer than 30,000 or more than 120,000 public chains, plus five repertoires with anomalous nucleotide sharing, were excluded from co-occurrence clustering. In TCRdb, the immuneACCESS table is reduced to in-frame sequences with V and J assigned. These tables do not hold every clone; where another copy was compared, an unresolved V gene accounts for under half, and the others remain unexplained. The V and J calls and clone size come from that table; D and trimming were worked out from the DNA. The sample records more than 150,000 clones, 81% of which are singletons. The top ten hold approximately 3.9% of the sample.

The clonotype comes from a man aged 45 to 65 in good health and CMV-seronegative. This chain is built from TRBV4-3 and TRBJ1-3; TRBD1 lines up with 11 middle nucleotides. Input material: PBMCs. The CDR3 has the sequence CASSQAPHRTGGENTIYF. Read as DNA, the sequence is TGCGCCAGCAGCCAAGCACCTCATCGGACAGGGGGCGAAAACACCATATATTTT.